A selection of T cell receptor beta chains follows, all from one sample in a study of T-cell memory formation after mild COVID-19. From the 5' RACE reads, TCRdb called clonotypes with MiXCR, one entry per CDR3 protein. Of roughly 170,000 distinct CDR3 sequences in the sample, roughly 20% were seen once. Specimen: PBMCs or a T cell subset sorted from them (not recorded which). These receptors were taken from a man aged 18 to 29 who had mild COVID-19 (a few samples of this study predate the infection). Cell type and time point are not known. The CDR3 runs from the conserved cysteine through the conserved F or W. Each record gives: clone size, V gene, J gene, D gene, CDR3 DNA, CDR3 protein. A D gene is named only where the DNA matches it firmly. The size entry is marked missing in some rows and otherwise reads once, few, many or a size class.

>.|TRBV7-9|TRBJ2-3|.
TGTGCCAGCAGCCGGGCCCCCGGGGGCACAGATACGCAGTATTTT
CASSRAPGGTDTQYF
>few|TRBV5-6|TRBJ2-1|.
TGTGCCAGCAGCTTGGTTGGCAGGGCGCACTACAATGAGCAGTTCTTC
CASSLVGRAHYNEQFF
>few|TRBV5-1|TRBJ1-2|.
TGCGCCAGCCGCCGCGACAGTGTCTACTATGGCTACACCTTC
CASRRDSVYYGYTF
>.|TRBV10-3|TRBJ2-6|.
TGTGCCATCGCGACGGGGGCTGGGGCCAACGTCCTGACTTTC
CAIATGAGANVLTF
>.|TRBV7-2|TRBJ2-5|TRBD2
TGTGCCAGCAGCTTAGTAGCGGGGGGAACCCAAGAGACCCAGTACTTC
CASSLVAGGTQETQYF
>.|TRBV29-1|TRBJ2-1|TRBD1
TGCAGCGTTGAACTTGGGACAGGGCTCATTGCCGGCGGTCCCTACAATGAGCAGTTCTTC
CSVELGTGLIAGGPYNEQFF
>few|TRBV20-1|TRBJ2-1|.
TGCAGTGCTAGAGTTCAGTTGGGCAATGAGCAGTTCTTC
CSARVQLGNEQFF
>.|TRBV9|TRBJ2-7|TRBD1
TGTGCCAGCAGCGCCGGGACAGGGGGCTACGAGCAGTACTTC
CASSAGTGGYEQYF
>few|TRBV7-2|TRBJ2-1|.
TGTGCCAGCAGTCCTCAGGTACGGGGCTCCTACAATGAGCAGTTCTTC
CASSPQVRGSYNEQFF
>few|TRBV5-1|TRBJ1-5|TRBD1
TGCGCCAGCAGCTTGGACAGGGGAGGCAATCAGCCCCAGCATTTT
CASSLDRGGNQPQHF
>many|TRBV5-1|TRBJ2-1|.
TGCGCCAGCAAGCCCCTTGGTGGGAATGACAATGAGCAGTTCTTC
CASKPLGGNDNEQFF
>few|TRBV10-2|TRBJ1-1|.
TGCGCCAGCAGTGAGTGGCAGGGGAATGAAGCTTTCTTT
CASSEWQGNEAFF
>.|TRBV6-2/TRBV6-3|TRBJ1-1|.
TGTGCCAGCAGCCACAGGGTTCCTGAAGCTTTCTTT
CASSHRVPEAFF
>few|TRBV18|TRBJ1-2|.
TGTGCCAGCTCACCGACCCGTCTCTTGAGTGGCTACACCTTC
CASSPTRLLSGYTF
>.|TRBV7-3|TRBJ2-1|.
TGTGCCAGCAGACAAGGACCCTACAATGAGCAGTTCTTC
CASRQGPYNEQFF
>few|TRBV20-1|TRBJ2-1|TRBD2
TGCAGTGCCCCTGTTCCCCTAGCGGGGGTTAGTGAGCAGTTCTTC
CSAPVPLAGVSEQFF
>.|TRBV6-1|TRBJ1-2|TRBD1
TGTGCCAGCAGATTGACAGGGAACTATGGCTACACCTTC
CASRLTGNYGYTF
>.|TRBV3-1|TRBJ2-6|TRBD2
TGTGCCAGCAGCCAAGTGGCGGGGGGGTTCAACGTCCTGACTTTC
CASSQVAGGFNVLTF
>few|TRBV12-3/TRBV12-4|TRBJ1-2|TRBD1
TGTGCCAGCAGTGTCGGGACAGGGGACGGTGGCTACACCTTC
CASSVGTGDGGYTF
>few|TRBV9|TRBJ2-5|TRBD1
TGTGCCAGCAGGGGGAATCTACCGGGACAGCAAGAGACCCAGTACTTC
CASRGNLPGQQETQYF
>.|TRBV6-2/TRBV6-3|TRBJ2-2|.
TGTGCCAGCAGTTACTCGTCGGGTATTCCAACCGGGGAGCTGTTTTTT
CASSYSSGIPTGELFF
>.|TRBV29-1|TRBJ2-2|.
TGCAGCGTGGGACCAAACACCGGGGAGCAGTTTTTT
CSVGPNTGEQFF
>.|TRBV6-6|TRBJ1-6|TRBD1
TGTGCCAGCAGCCCGACAGGGATATCACCCCTCCACTTT
CASSPTGISPLHF
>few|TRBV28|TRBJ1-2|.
TGTGCCAGCTACTTAGGGGACTATGGCTACACCTTC
CASYLGDYGYTF
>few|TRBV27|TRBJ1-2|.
TGTGCCAGCAGTTTACGTGGGGACGGAGGGTCTAACTATGGCTACACCTTC
CASSLRGDGGSNYGYTF
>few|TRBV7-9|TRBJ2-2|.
TGTGCCTACATGCCCCACGAGCTGTTTTTT
CAYMPHELFF
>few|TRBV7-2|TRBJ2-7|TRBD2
TGTGCCAGCAGCTTAAGCGGGGGGACCTCCTACGAGCAGTACTTC
CASSLSGGTSYEQYF
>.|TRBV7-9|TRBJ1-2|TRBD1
TGTGCCAGCAGTTTCCCGGGACAGCATGGCTACACCTTC
CASSFPGQHGYTF